Sequencing of this TCR beta chain was carried out in a study of OX40 agonist ivuxolimab in advanced cancers. Study summary: A partial response was reached by three patients: one with hepatocellular carcinoma and two with cutaneous melanoma.

Systemic immunosuppression or a history of autoimmune disease excluded patients. CDR3 length: 13 residues. Looked up from germline, CDR1 is MNHEY and CDR2 is SMNVEV (reference sequence). After removal of 5 bases from V and 8 bases from J, the junction contained 8 bases not matched to a gene. TCRdb keeps only in-frame clones here, not all; method: immunoSEQ multiplex PCR. The profile shows about 25,000 clones, about 80% of them singletons. This chain links TRBV27 with TRBJ1-2; TRBD1 aligns across 7 bases. This receptor was obtained from an adult with an advanced solid tumor such as melanoma, head and neck, liver or kidney cancer. Sequenced material: CD4+ or CD8+ T cells sorted from blood, taken in a trial of the OX40 agonist ivuxolimab. The CDR3, as DNA: TGTGCCAGCAGTAGGACAGGTCTGGGCGGCTACACCTTC. It is translated as CASSRTGLGGYTF.